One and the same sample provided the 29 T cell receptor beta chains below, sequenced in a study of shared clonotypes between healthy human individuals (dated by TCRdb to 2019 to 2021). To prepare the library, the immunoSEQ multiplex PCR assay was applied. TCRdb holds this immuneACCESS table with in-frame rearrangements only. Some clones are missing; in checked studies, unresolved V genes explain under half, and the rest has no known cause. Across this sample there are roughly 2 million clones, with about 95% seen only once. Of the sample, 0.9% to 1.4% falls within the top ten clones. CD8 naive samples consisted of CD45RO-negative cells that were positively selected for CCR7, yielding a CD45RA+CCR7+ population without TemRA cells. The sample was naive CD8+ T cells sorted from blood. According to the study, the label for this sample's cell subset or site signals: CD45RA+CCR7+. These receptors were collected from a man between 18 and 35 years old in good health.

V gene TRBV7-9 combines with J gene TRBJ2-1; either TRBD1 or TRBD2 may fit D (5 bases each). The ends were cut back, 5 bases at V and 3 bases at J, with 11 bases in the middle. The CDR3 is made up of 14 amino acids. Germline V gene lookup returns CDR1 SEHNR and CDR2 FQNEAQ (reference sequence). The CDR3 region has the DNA TGTGCCAGCAGCGGGGACGGATACTACAATGAGCAGTTCTTC. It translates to CASSGDGYYNEQFF.

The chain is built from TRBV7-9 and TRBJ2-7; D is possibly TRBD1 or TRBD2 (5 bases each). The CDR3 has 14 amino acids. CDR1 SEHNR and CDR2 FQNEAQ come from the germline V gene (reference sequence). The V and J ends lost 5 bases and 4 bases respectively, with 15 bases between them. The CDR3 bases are TGTGCCAGCAGCACCACCGGGACCCCGTACGAGCAGTACTTC. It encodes CASSTTGTPYEQYF. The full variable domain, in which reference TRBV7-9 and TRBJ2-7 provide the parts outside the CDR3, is DTGVSQNPRHKITKRGQNVTFRCDPISEHNRLYWYRQTLGQGPEFLTYFQNEAQLEKSRLLSDRFSAERPKGSFSTLEIQRTEQGDSAMYLCASSTTGTPYEQYFGPGTRLTVT.

The CDR3 loop reads CSVEEQGNTEAFF. The CDR3 region has the DNA TGCAGCGTTGAAGAGCAGGGCAACACTGAAGCTTTCTTT. The V call is TRBV29-1, the J call TRBJ1-1; D is perhaps TRBD1 (5 bases). This CDR3 contains 13 residues. The germline V gene encodes CDR1 SQVTM and CDR2 ANQGSEA. Deletions cut 0 bases from V and 2 bases from J, with 7 bases between.

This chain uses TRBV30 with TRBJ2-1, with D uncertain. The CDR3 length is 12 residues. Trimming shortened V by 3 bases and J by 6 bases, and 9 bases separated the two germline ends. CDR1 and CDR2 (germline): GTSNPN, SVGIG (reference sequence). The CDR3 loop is CAWSPATNEQFF. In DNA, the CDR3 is TGTGCCTGGAGCCCGGCAACCAATGAGCAGTTCTTC.

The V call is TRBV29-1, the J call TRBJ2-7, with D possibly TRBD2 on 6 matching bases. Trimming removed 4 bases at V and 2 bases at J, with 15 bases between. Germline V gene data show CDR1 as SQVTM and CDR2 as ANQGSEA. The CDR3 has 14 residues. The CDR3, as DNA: TGCAGCGTTGTGGATTTTCGGGAGCCCTACGAGCAGTACTTC. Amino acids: CSVVDFREPYEQYF.

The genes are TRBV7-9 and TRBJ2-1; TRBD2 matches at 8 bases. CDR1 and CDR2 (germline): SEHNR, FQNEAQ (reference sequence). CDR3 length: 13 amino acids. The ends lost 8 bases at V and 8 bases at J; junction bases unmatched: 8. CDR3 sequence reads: CASDPTGGDEQFF. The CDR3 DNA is TGTGCCAGCGACCCAACGGGAGGGGATGAGCAGTTCTTC.

The CDR3: CASSQDWPGELFF. Here the CDR3 DNA reads TGCGCCAGCAGCCAAGATTGGCCCGGGGAGCTGTTTTTT. The rearrangement joins TRBV4-1 to TRBJ2-2; D gene unclear. CDR1 and CDR2 from the germline V gene are MGHRA and YSYEKL. V lost 0 bases and J lost 6, with 5 bases in between. This CDR3 is 13 amino acids long.

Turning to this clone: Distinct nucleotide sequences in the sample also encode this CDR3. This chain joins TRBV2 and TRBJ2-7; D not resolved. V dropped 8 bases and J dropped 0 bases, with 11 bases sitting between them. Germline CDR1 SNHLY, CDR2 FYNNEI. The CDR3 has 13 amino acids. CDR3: CASSPGSSYEQYF. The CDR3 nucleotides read TGTGCCAGCTCGCCCGGCAGCTCCTACGAGCAGTACTTC.

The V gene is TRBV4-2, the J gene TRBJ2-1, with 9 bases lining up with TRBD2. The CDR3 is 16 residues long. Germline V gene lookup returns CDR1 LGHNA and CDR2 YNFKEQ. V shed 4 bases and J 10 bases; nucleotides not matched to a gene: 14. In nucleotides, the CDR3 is TGTGCCAGCAGCCCGGGGCTCGGTAGCGGGGGAATGGAGCAGTTCTTC. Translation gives CASSPGLGSGGMEQFF.

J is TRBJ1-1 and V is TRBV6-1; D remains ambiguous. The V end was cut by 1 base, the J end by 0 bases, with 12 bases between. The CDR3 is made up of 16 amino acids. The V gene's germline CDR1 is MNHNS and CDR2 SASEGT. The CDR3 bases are TGTGCCAGCAGTGAAGTGACGGGCAGAATGAACACTGAAGCTTTCTTT. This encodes CASSEVTGRMNTEAFF.

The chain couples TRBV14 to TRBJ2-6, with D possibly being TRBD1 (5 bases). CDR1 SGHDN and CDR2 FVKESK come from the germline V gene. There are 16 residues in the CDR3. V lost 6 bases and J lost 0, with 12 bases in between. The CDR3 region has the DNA TGTGCCAGCAGGGAAGACAGAATCTCTGGGGCCAACGTCCTGACTTTC. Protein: CASREDRISGANVLTF.

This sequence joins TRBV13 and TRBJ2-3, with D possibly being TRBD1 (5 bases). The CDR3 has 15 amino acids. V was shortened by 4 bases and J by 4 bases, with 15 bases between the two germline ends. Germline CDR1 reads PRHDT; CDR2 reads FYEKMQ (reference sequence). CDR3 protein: CASSWFRVAADTQYF. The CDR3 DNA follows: TGTGCCAGCAGCTGGTTCAGGGTTGCTGCAGATACGCAGTATTTT.

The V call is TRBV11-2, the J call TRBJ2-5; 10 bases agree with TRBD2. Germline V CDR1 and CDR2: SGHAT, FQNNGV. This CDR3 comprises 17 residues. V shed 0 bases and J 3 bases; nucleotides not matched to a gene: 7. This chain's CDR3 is CASSLDEGTSEEETQYF. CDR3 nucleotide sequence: TGTGCCAGCAGCTTAGACGAAGGGACTAGCGAAGAAGAGACCCAGTACTTC.

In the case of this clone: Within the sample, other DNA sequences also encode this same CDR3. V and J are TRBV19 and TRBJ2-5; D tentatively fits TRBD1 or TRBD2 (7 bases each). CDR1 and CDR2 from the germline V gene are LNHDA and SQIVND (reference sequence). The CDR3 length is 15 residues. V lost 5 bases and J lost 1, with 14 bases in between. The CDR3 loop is CASSRDREGQETQYF. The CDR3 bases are TGTGCCAGTAGTCGAGACAGGGAGGGCCAAGAGACCCAGTACTTC.

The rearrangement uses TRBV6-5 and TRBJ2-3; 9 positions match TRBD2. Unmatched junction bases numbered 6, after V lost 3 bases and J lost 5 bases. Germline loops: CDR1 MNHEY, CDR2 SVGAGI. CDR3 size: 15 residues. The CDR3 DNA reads TGTGCCAGCAGTTATGGCGGGGGGGCTCAAGATACGCAGTATTTT. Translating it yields CASSYGGGAQDTQYF.

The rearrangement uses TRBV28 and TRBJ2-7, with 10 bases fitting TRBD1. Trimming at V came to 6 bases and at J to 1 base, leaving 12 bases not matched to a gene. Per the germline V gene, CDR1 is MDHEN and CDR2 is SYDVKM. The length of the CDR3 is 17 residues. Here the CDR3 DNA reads TGTGCCAGCAGAACCCCGGGGGGACAGGGGAAGTCCTACGAGCAGTACTTC. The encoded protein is CASRTPGGQGKSYEQYF.

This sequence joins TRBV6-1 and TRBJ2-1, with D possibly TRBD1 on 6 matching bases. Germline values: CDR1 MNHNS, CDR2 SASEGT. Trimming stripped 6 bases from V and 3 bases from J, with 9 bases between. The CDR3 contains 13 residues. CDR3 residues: CASRSDSYNEQFF. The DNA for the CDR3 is TGTGCCAGCAGATCGGACAGCTACAATGAGCAGTTCTTC.

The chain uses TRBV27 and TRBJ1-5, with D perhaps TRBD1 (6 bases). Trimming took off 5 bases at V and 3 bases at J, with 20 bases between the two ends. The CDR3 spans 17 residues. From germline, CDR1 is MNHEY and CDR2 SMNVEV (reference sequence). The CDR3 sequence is CASSPLQGLGSNQPQHF. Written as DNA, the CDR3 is TGTGCCAGCAGTCCATTACAGGGTTTGGGGTCCAATCAGCCCCAGCATTTT.

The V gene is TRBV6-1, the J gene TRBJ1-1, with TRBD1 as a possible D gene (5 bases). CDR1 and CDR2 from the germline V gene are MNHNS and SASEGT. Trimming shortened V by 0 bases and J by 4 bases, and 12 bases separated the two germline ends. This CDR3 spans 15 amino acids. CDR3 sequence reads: CASSEAGPTSTEAFF. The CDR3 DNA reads TGTGCCAGCAGTGAAGCGGGACCGACGAGCACTGAAGCTTTCTTT.

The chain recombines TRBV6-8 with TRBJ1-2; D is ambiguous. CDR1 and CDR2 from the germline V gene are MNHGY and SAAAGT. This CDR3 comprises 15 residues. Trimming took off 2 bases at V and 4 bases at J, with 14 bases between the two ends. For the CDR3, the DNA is TGTGCCAGCAGTTACGGGAGGGCCCGAGGCTATGGCTACACCTTC. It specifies CASSYGRARGYGYTF.

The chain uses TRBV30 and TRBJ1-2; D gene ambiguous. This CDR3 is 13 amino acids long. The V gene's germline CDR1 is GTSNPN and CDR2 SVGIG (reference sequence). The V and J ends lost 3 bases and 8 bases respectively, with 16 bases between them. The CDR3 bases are TGTGCCTGGAGCATTGGAGGTACACGAGGCTACACCTTC. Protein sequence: CAWSIGGTRGYTF.

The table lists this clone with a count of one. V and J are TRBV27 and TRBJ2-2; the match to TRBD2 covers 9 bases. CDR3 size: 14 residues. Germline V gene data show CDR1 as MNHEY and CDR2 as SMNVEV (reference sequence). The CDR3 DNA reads TGTGCGTGTCGGGTAGCGGGAGTTAACGGGGAGCTGTTTTTT. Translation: CACRVAGVNGELFF.

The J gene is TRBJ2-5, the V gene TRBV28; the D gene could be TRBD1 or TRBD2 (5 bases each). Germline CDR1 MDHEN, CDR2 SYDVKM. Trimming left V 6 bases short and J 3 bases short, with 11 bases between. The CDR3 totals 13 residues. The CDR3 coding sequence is TGTGCCAGCAGACTAGACAGAGAAGAGACCCAGTACTTC. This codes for CASRLDREETQYF.

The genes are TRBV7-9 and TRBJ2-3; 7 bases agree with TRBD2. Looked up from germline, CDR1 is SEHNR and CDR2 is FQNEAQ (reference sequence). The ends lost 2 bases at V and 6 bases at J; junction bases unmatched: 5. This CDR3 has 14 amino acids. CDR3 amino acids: CASSLLAVGDTQYF. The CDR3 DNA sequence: TGTGCCAGCAGCTTACTAGCGGTCGGGGATACGCAGTATTTT.

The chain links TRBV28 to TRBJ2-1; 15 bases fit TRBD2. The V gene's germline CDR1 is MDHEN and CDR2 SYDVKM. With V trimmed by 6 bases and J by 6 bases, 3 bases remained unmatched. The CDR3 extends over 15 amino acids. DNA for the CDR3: TGTGCCAGCAGACCGGGACTAGCGGGGGGCAATGAGCAGTTCTTC. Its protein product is CASRPGLAGGNEQFF.

CDR3 sequence (DNA): TGTGCCAGCAGCTTTTCTAGCGGGGCCTACGAGCAGTACTTC. Residues: CASSFSSGAYEQYF. This sequence joins TRBV7-2 and TRBJ2-7, with 9 bases fitting TRBD2. This CDR3 contains 14 residues. J was trimmed by 2 bases and V by 3 bases; bases with no gene match: 2. The germline CDR1 and CDR2 sequences are SGHTA and FQGNSA. Supplemented by reference TRBV7-2 and TRBJ2-7, the full variable domain reads GAGVSQSPSNKVTEKGKDVELRCDPISGHTALYWYRQSLGQGLEFLIYFQGNSAPDKSGLPSDRFSAERTGGSVSTLTIQRTQQEDSAVYLCASSFSSGAYEQYFGPGTRLTVT.

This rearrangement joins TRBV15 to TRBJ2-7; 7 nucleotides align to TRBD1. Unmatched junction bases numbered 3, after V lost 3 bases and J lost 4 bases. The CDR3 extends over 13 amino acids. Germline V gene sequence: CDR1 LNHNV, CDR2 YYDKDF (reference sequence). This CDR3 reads CATSSNRGYEQYF. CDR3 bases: TGTGCCACCAGCAGCAACAGGGGATACGAGCAGTACTTC. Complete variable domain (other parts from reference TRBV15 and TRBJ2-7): DAMVIQNPRYQVTQFGKPVTLSCSQTLNHNVMYWYQQKSSQAPKLLFHYYDKDFNNEADTPDNFQSRRPNTSFCFLDIRSPGLGDTAMYLCATSSNRGYEQYFGPGTRLTVT.

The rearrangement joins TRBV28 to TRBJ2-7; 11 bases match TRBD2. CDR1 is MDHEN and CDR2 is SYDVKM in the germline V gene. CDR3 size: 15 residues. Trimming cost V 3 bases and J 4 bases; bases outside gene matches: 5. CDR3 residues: CASSLVLAGEYEQYF. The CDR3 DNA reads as TGTGCCAGCAGTTTGGTACTAGCGGGGGAGTACGAGCAGTACTTC.

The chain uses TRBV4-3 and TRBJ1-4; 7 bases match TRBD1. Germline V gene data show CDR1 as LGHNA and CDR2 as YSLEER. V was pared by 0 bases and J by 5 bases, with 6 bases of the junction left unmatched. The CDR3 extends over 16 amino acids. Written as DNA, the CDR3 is TGCGCCAGCAGCCAAGATGAAGGGACAGTCAATGAAAAACTGTTTTTT. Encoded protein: CASSQDEGTVNEKLFF.